This entry lists 6 T cell receptor beta chains sequenced from one sample in a study of identical twins (dated by TCRdb to 2016 to 2018). The receptor library was made with 5' RACE. This sample was sequenced with an Illumina HiSeq 2000. The public reads were reanalyzed by TCRdb: fastp trimming at Q25, MiXCR alignment, in-frame beta chains only. All rows with the same CDR3 protein become a single entry with the most common DNA and genes. This sample gives about 890,000 distinct CDR3 sequences in total; about 12% of them show up just once. About 1.6% of the sample rests with the top ten. These data also featured in a second study, about yellow fever vaccine responses in identical twins.

Sequenced material: PBMCs. The receptors derive from a woman aged 18 to 35 in good health.

This clonotype was counted a few times. The V gene is TRBV4-1, the J gene TRBJ2-7; no clear D. The length of the CDR3 is 15 residues. Germline values: CDR1 MGHRA, CDR2 YSYEKL. V was cut by 0 bases and J by 0 bases, with 9 bases left in between. As DNA, the CDR3 is TGCGCCAGCAGCCAAGAACCCACGAGCTCCTACGAGCAGTACGTC. It translates to CASSQEPTSSYEQYV.

Remarks on this clonotype: One junction end does not reproduce the germline sequence, and a read error may be involved. The genes are TRBV20-1 and TRBJ2-1; 14 nucleotides match TRBD2. The CDR3 consists of 18 residues. Germline assignment: CDR1 DFQATT and CDR2 SNEGSKA (reference sequence). CDR3 nucleotides: TGCTGTGCTAGAGACTCAGCCGGGACTAGCGGGAGCATCAATGAGCAGTTCTTC. This codes for CCARDSAGTSGSINEQFF.

This clonotype was observed many times. The junction differs from germline at one of its ends, possibly a read error. The chain couples TRBV7-9 to TRBJ2-7; 8 bases map to TRBD1. Germline V gives CDR1 SEHNR, CDR2 FQNEAQ (reference sequence). This CDR3 has 14 residues. This chain's CDR3 is CASSLTGGSYEQYF. For the CDR3, the DNA is TGCGCCAGCAGCTTAACAGGGGGCTCCTACGAGCAGTACTTC.

This clonotype was counted once. The chain is built from TRBV2 and TRBJ1-5; D gene ambiguous. CDR3 length equals 14 residues. V lost 4 bases and J 0 bases, leaving 7 bases between the germline ends. Germline-derived CDR1 and CDR2 are SNHLY and FYNNEI. The CDR3 nucleotides are TGTGCCAGCAGTGTCACCCTTAGCAATCAGCCCCAGCATTTT. Protein sequence: CASSVTLSNQPQHF. Looking up the rest from reference TRBV2 and TRBJ1-5 gives the full variable domain: EPEVTQTPSHQVTQMGQEVILRCVPISNHLYFYWYRQILGQKVEFLVSFYNNEISEKSEIFDDQFSVERPDGSNFTLKIRSTKLEDSAMYFCASSVTLSNQPQHFGDGTRLSIL.

The chain is built from TRBV2 and TRBJ1-1; D call uncertain. CDR3 length: 12 residues. V shed 4 bases and J shed 4 bases, with 7 bases lying between them. Germline-derived CDR1 and CDR2 are SNHLY and FYNNEI. CDR3 coding DNA: TGTGCCAGCAGTGTAGGATCCACTGAAGCTTTCTTT. It encodes CASSVGSTEAFF.

This clonotype was seen at least ten times. The CDR3 loop is CASSHTGTEAFF. The DNA of the CDR3 is TGTGCCAGTAGTCACACCGGGACAGAGGCTTTCTTT. The chain is built from TRBV19 and TRBJ1-1; 7 bases are shared with TRBD1. Trimming at V came to 5 bases and at J to 11 bases, leaving 8 bases not matched to a gene. The germline V gene encodes CDR1 LNHDA and CDR2 SQIVND (reference sequence). There are 12 residues in the CDR3.